This T cell receptor (beta chain) was found in a study of T cells in localized non-small cell lung cancer. Overall study findings and caveats: Uninvolved adjacent lung showed the highest T cell clonality, exceeding tumor. Adjacent lung exhibited a median of 57 among the 100 most abundant tumor clones.

Measured with immunoSEQ multiplex PCR; TCRdb has only the in-frame clones, and not every one. The sample has 35,000 to 40,000 clones; around 90% are singletons. Concerning this clone: Its specificity is unknown.

CDR3 length equals 8 residues. Germline V gene lookup returns CDR1 SGHTS and CDR2 YDEGEE. The sequence was collected from a woman between 40 and 69 years old with stage I lung adenocarcinoma. The chain is built from TRBV5-8 and TRBJ1-3; D is ambiguous. Sequencing was performed on peripheral blood, taken before any cancer treatment. CDR3 loop: CVGNTIYF. CDR3 DNA: TGTGTCGGAAACACCATATATTTT.